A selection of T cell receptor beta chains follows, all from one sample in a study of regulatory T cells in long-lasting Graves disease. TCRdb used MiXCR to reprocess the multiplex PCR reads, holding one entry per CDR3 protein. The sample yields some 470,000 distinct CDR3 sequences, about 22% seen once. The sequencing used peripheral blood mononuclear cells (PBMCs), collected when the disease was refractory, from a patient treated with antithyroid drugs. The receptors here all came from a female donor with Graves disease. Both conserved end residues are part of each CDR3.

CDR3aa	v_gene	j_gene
CSAGDRSGTEAFF	TRBV29-1	TRBJ1-1
CASSSTAAQETQYF	TRBV11-2	TRBJ2-5
CASGLADYEQYF	TRBV11-2	TRBJ2-7
CSASDGTYEQYF	TRBV20-1	TRBJ2-7
CATSRDYGGEETQYF	TRBV15	TRBJ2-5
CATSDSGTGGNEQYF	TRBV24-1	TRBJ2-7
CASSFYLGRDYEQYF	TRBV27	TRBJ2-7
CASSSPGTDPEYTF	TRBV7-9	TRBJ1-2
CSASEGAGYEQYF	TRBV20-1	TRBJ2-7
CASSLAGGFSSYEQYF	TRBV5-5	TRBJ2-7
CASSGGRDTQYF	TRBV2	TRBJ2-3
CASSPGEWANEKLFF	TRBV7-2	TRBJ1-4
CASSLAWGINYGYTF	TRBV12-3/TRBV12-4	TRBJ1-2
CASSLGGAPANYGYTF	TRBV28	TRBJ1-2
CSVEDRQTPRGYGYTF	TRBV29-1	TRBJ1-2
CASSYSNLAGINEQFF	TRBV6-2/TRBV6-3	TRBJ2-1
CATRDRANTEAFF	TRBV10-3	TRBJ1-1
CASSSVAGFHNEQFF	TRBV10-3	TRBJ2-1
CASSLGLGDIQYF	TRBV5-6	TRBJ2-4
CASSSPTGISYEQYF	TRBV28	TRBJ2-7
CSAPVAGGLYEQYF	TRBV20-1	TRBJ2-7
CASSLSGRAFADTQYF	TRBV12-3/TRBV12-4	TRBJ2-3
CASSERRPGTQYF	TRBV2	TRBJ2-3
CASSYSIGAEAFF	TRBV6-2/TRBV6-3	TRBJ1-1
CASRANENLFF	TRBV6-2/TRBV6-3	TRBJ1-4
CASRWSLQETQYF	TRBV2	TRBJ2-5
CASSATGSGGAIETQYF	TRBV6-1	TRBJ2-5
CASSENSYNEQFF	TRBV2	TRBJ2-1
CASSSLWTGDELSNYGYTF	TRBV6-2/TRBV6-3	TRBJ1-2
CASSSTGTSYEQYF	TRBV28	TRBJ2-7
CATSDSGGGGETQYF	TRBV24-1	TRBJ2-5
CASSSVATTSSAYEQYF	TRBV7-9	TRBJ2-7
CSVHSGSSGEQYF	TRBV29-1	TRBJ2-7
CASSLVLAGMGYTF	TRBV5-5	TRBJ1-2
CASSLEEANQPQHF	TRBV12-3/TRBV12-4	TRBJ1-5
CASSPGQGADGYTF	TRBV28	TRBJ1-2